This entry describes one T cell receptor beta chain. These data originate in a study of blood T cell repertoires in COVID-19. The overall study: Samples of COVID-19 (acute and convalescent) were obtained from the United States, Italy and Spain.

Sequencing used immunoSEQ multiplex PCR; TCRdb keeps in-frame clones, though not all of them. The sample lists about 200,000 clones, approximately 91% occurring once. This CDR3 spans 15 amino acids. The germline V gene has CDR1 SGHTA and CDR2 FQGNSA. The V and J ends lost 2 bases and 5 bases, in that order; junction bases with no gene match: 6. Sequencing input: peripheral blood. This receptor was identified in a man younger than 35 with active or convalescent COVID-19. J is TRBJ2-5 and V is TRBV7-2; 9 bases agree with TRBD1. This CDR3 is CASSLLQGAFETQYF. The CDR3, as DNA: TGTGCCAGCAGCTTATTACAGGGGGCATTTGAGACCCAGTACTTC. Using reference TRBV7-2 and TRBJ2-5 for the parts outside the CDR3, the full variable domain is GAGVSQSPSNKVTEKGKDVELRCDPISGHTALYWYRQSLGQGLEFLIYFQGNSAPDKSGLPSDRFSAERTGGSVSTLTIQRTQQEDSAVYLCASSLLQGAFETQYFGPGTRLLVL.